These 28 T cell receptor beta chains were sequenced from one sample in a study of T cell responses to AZD1222 COVID-19 vaccine. The assay was immunoSEQ multiplex PCR, and TCRdb's table has in-frame clones only and misses some. Of 100,000 or so clones listed, roughly 87% are singletons. The source material was peripheral blood, sampled 28 days after the second AZD1222 dose. Receptor source: an adult who received the AZD1222 COVID-19 vaccine.

This sequence joins TRBV10-3 and TRBJ2-6, with D maybe TRBD1 (6 bases). The V gene lost 0 bases and the J gene lost 0 bases, with 6 bases spanning the gap. CDR1 is ENHRY and CDR2 is SYGVKD in the germline V gene. This CDR3 comprises 16 residues. CDR3 DNA: TGTGCCATCAGTGAGTCAGGGGGCTCTGGGGCCAACGTCCTGACTTTC. Translating it yields CAISESGGSGANVLTF.

V is TRBV4-1 and J is TRBJ2-1, with TRBD2 matching over 11 bases. The CDR3 totals 16 residues. Germline CDR1 and CDR2: MGHRA and YSYEKL. The V gene end was trimmed by 4 bases and the J gene end by 3 bases; junction bases not matched to a gene: 5. The CDR3 DNA reads as TGCGCCAGCAGCCTATTGGGACTAGCGGACTACAATGAGCAGTTCTTC. Protein product: CASSLLGLADYNEQFF.

The chain employs TRBV28 and TRBJ1-3, with 9 bases fitting TRBD1. CDR3 length: 17 amino acids. Looked up from germline, CDR1 is MDHEN and CDR2 is SYDVKM. Trimming removed 1 base from V and 0 bases from J; junction bases left unmatched: 4. CDR3 residues: CASSLLTGGFSGNTIYF. The CDR3, as DNA: TGTGCCAGCAGTTTATTGACAGGGGGGTTCTCTGGAAACACCATATATTTT.

The chain combines TRBV5-1 with TRBJ2-3, with D possibly being TRBD2 (6 bases). V lost 3 bases and J 8 bases, leaving 13 bases between the germline ends. The CDR3 has 13 residues. In germline, CDR1 is SGHRS, CDR2 YFSETQ. Here the CDR3 DNA reads TGCGCCAGCAGCTCGACGGGGGAGGCTACGCAGTATTTT. Its protein product is CASSSTGEATQYF.

The chain links TRBV10-2 to TRBJ1-2; D gene ambiguous. The V end was cut by 2 bases, the J end by 2 bases, with 3 bases between. CDR1 WSHSY and CDR2 SAAADI come from the germline V gene. The CDR3 sequence is 12 residues long. CDR3 coding DNA: TGCGCCAGCAGTGAGGCCAACTATGGCTACACCTTC. Residues: CASSEANYGYTF.

This clone was seen a single time. The chain recombines TRBV19 with TRBJ2-7; tentatively, D is TRBD1 (5 bases). Trimming shortened V by 1 base and J by 2 bases, and 9 bases separated the two germline ends. This CDR3 region has 14 residues. CDR1 is LNHDA, CDR2 SQIVND, per germline (reference sequence). CDR3 protein: CASSIGQYPYEQYF. In nucleotides, the CDR3 is TGTGCCAGTAGTATAGGACAGTACCCCTACGAGCAGTACTTC.

V gene TRBV19 combines with J gene TRBJ2-7; possible D gene TRBD1, 5 bases. CDR3 length: 14 amino acids. Trimming shortened V by 6 bases and J by 2 bases, and 14 bases separated the two germline ends. Germline values: CDR1 LNHDA, CDR2 SQIVND (reference sequence). The chain's CDR3 is CASSRPDIPYEQYF. CDR3 DNA: TGTGCCAGTAGCCGACCGGACATTCCCTACGAGCAGTACTTC.

V usage is TRBV5-4 and J usage is TRBJ2-5; tentative D call: TRBD1 (5 bases). V was clipped by 0 bases and J by 4 bases, with 10 bases between them. Germline V gene data show CDR1 as SGHNT and CDR2 as YYREEE (reference sequence). The CDR3 is made up of 14 amino acids. CDR3 DNA sequence: TGTGCCAGCAGCTTGGATCAGGGCGGAGAGACCCAGTACTTC. The encoded protein is CASSLDQGGETQYF.

The chain couples TRBV28 to TRBJ2-3; D unresolved. Germline CDR1 reads MDHEN; CDR2 reads SYDVKM. The CDR3 loop spans 15 amino acids. The V end was cut by 5 bases, the J end by 4 bases, with 16 bases between. The CDR3 DNA sequence: TGTGCCAGCAGTCTTGGGGTAGGCGGATCAGATACGCAGTATTTT. Translated, it gives CASSLGVGGSDTQYF.

This sequence joins TRBV18 and TRBJ2-7, with 14 bases lining up with TRBD2. CDR1 is KGHSH, CDR2 LQKENI, per germline. With 6 bases clipped from V and 6 bases from J, the junction kept 7 bases outside the gene matches. The CDR3 covers 15 residues. The CDR3 nucleotides are TGTGCCAGCTCCCCGGGACTAGCGGGAGTAAGCGAGCAGTACTTC. Protein: CASSPGLAGVSEQYF. Together with reference TRBV18 and TRBJ2-7, the CDR3 gives the full variable domain: NAGVMQNPRHLVRRRGQEARLRCSPMKGHSHVYWYRQLPEEGLKFMVYLQKENIIDESGMPKERFSAEFPKEGPSILRIQQVVRGDSAAYFCASSPGLAGVSEQYFGPGTRLTVT.

The V call is TRBV24-1, the J call TRBJ2-7; 9 bases are shared with TRBD1. Per germline, CDR1 KGHDR and CDR2 SFDVKD. The CDR3 length is 13 residues. Trimming took 7 bases from V and 9 from J; bases not matched to a gene: 9. CDR3 in DNA: TGTGCCACCAGCGGCAAACAGGGGGCGCCGCAGTACTTC. This sequence encodes CATSGKQGAPQYF.

The V call is TRBV20-1, the J call TRBJ2-1; D gene ambiguous. Trimming took 7 bases from V and 0 from J, leaving 1 base between them. The CDR3 is 10 amino acids. CDR1 is DFQATT, CDR2 SNEGSKA, per germline (reference sequence). CDR3 protein: CSGSYNEQFF. Here the CDR3 DNA reads TGCAGTGGCTCCTACAATGAGCAGTTCTTC.

As for this clone: Other DNA variants within this sample encode the same CDR3. The gene calls are TRBV18 and TRBJ1-2; D not resolved. The CDR3 loop spans 14 amino acids. Germline assignment: CDR1 KGHSH and CDR2 LQKENI. Trimming left V 3 bases short and J 0 bases short, with 8 bases between. CDR3 protein: CASSPPGANYGYTF. The DNA of the CDR3 is TGTGCCAGCTCACCTCCGGGAGCTAACTATGGCTACACCTTC.

The chain recombines TRBV4-1 with TRBJ1-5; 7 bases line up with TRBD1. J lost 0 bases, V lost 4 bases, and 15 bases had no gene match. The germline gives CDR1 MGHRA, CDR2 YSYEKL. This CDR3 has 19 amino acids. Written as DNA, the CDR3 is TGCGCCAGCAGCCCAAGGGACGGGACAGACTATTATAGCAATCAGCCCCAGCATTTT. Translation gives CASSPRDGTDYYSNQPQHF.

This sequence joins TRBV30 and TRBJ2-1; D gene ambiguous. This CDR3 contains 12 residues. The V end lost 0 bases, the J end lost 7 bases, and 7 bases lay between the germline ends. Germline values: CDR1 GTSNPN, CDR2 SVGIG (reference sequence). CDR3 DNA sequence: TGTGCCTGGAGTGTATTTCGAAATGAGCAGTTCTTC. It codes for CAWSVFRNEQFF.

The chain joins TRBV5-4 to TRBJ1-1; 8 nucleotides agree with TRBD1. CDR1 is SGHNT, CDR2 YYREEE, per germline (reference sequence). The CDR3 is 16 residues long. J gave up 2 bases and V 4 bases, and 10 bases lay outside the gene matches. CDR3 residues: CASSPGQGRINTEAFF. The CDR3, as DNA: TGTGCCAGCAGCCCCGGACAGGGCCGGATTAACACTGAAGCTTTCTTT.

A single count supports this clone. J is TRBJ2-5 and V is TRBV7-2, with D tentatively TRBD2 (5 bases). CDR3 length: 17 residues. The germline CDR1 and CDR2 sequences are SGHTA and FQGNSA. The V and J ends lost 5 bases and 2 bases respectively, with 21 bases between them. CDR3 loop: CASSPLALPGKQETQYF. The CDR3 nucleotides read TGTGCCAGCAGCCCCCTAGCCTTACCGGGGAAACAAGAGACCCAGTACTTC.

The V call is TRBV23-1, the J call TRBJ2-5; D unclear. TRBV23-1 falls under the ORF class, with uncertain function. Trimming left V 3 bases short and J 5 bases short, with 22 bases between. The CDR3 loop spans 17 amino acids. This CDR3 reads CASSQPNKPQDEETQYF. The CDR3 DNA reads as TGCGCCAGCAGTCAGCCGAACAAACCGCAAGACGAGGAGACCCAGTACTTC.

This clone has only one observation. The DNA for the CDR3 is TGTGCCAGCAGCCAAAGGCAGGTGGGGGGCTATGGCTACACCTTC. This translates into CASSQRQVGGYGYTF. V gene TRBV3-1 (or the pseudogene TRBV3-2) combines with J gene TRBJ1-2; tentative D call: TRBD1 (5 bases). Per germline, CDR1 LGHDT and CDR2 YNNKEL (reference sequence). Between the trimmed V and J ends, which lost 2 bases and 4 bases, there was a span of 14 bases. The CDR3 loop spans 15 amino acids.

The rearrangement uses TRBV7-8 and TRBJ2-7; 7 positions match TRBD2. Germline V gene data show CDR1 as SGHVS and CDR2 as FQNEAQ. The CDR3 runs to 15 residues. After removal of 2 bases from V and 4 bases from J, the junction contained 8 bases not matched to a gene. CDR3 nucleotides: TGTGCCAGCAGCTTAAGGCGGGACTATGGGTACGAGCAGTACTTC. This sequence encodes CASSLRRDYGYEQYF.

The chain couples TRBV4-1 to TRBJ1-4; 8 positions match TRBD1. CDR1 MGHRA and CDR2 YSYEKL come from the germline V gene. This CDR3 contains 17 residues. V was clipped by 3 bases and J by 5 bases; unmatched bases: 11. This CDR3 is CASSQGETGGGNEKLFF. The CDR3 bases are TGCGCCAGCAGCCAGGGCGAAACAGGGGGGGGGAATGAAAAACTGTTTTTT.

This rearrangement joins TRBV6-2 or TRBV6-3 to TRBJ1-1; D gene uncertain. V gave up 4 bases and J gave up 0 bases, with 6 bases separating them. Germline V CDR1 and CDR2: MNHEY, SVGEGT. This CDR3 has 13 residues. CDR3 nucleotide sequence: TGTGCCAGCAGTTGGGATATGAACACTGAAGCTTTCTTT. This sequence encodes CASSWDMNTEAFF.

V gene TRBV3-1 (or the pseudogene TRBV3-2) combines with J gene TRBJ1-5, with D possibly matching TRBD1 (5 bases). The germline gives CDR1 LGHDT, CDR2 YNNKEL (reference sequence). Deletions cut 0 bases from V and 7 bases from J, with 10 bases between. The CDR3 length is 14 residues. DNA for the CDR3: TGTGCCAGCAGCCAAGATCAGGGATGGCAGCCCCAGCATTTT. Its protein is CASSQDQGWQPQHF.

The CDR3 reads CASSQTLAGESYEQYF. CDR3 DNA: TGCGCCAGCAGCCAAACACTAGCGGGAGAATCCTACGAGCAGTACTTC. This chain connects TRBV4-3 to TRBJ2-7; 11 bases line up with TRBD2. This CDR3 contains 16 residues. Germline V gene lookup returns CDR1 LGHNA and CDR2 YSLEER. V gave up 2 bases and J gave up 1 base; unmatched junction bases: 4.

The CDR3 protein is CASSPGTSGGKQNTGELFF. DNA of the CDR3: TGTGCCAGCAGTCCCGGGACTAGCGGGGGAAAGCAGAACACCGGGGAGCTGTTTTTT. The rearrangement links TRBV5-4 to TRBJ2-2; 14 nucleotides match TRBD2. V was clipped by 5 bases and J by 1 base; unmatched bases: 10. The CDR3 spans 19 residues. Germline CDR1 reads SGHNT; CDR2 reads YYREEE (reference sequence).

V usage is TRBV11-3 and J usage is TRBJ2-5; weak D call: TRBD2 (6 bases). CDR1 and CDR2 (germline): SGHNT, YENEEA. The CDR3 contains 15 residues. Trimming took 5 bases from V and 5 from J, leaving 18 bases between them. As DNA, the CDR3 is TGTGCCAGCAGCCCCCCGGGTCGGGGGATGGAGACCCAGTACTTC. Translated: CASSPPGRGMETQYF.

This clone was detected only once. The CDR3 protein is CASSFDGQNTEAFF. CDR3 nucleotide sequence: TGCGCCAGCAGCTTTGACGGACAGAACACTGAAGCTTTCTTT. The chain carries TRBV5-1 and TRBJ1-1; TRBD1 might be the D (5 bases). V lost 2 bases and J 1 base, leaving 9 bases between the germline ends. CDR3 length: 14 amino acids. CDR1 is SGHRS and CDR2 is YFSETQ in the germline V gene.

In nucleotides, the CDR3 is TGTGCCAGCAGTGGGACTAGCGGGGGTTACGAGCAGTACTTC. Encoded protein: CASSGTSGGYEQYF. The V gene is TRBV25-1, the J gene TRBJ2-7, with 13 bases lining up with TRBD2. The V gene's germline CDR1 is MGHDK and CDR2 SYGVNS. V gave up 4 bases and J gave up 4 bases; unmatched junction bases: 1. This CDR3 spans 14 amino acids.